These 18 T cell receptor beta chains were sequenced from one sample in a study of shared clonotypes between healthy human individuals (dated by TCRdb to 2019 to 2021). For the CD8 naive samples, CD45RO-negative cells were positively selected for CCR7, yielding a CD45RA+CCR7+ population from which TemRA cells were excluded. The protocol used for the library was the immunoSEQ multiplex PCR assay. What TCRdb holds here is the immuneACCESS table cut down to in-frame rearrangements. Part of the clones is not present; checked against another copy, under half of the missing clones reflect an unresolved V gene, and the others are unexplained. The sample contains about 2.1 million clones, 93% of them found a single time. Under 2% of the sample is held by the ten biggest clonotypes. The specimen was naive CD8+ T cells from PBMCs. What this sample's cell subset or site label stands for: CD45RA+CCR7+. These receptors were obtained from a man between 18 and 35 years old in good health. Some clones in this sample may be carry-over from other donors' samples.

This rearrangement joins TRBV19 to TRBJ2-3; TRBD1 or TRBD2 may be the D gene (5 bases each). Trimming took 7 bases from V and 6 from J, leaving 23 bases between them. CDR3 length equals 16 residues. Germline CDR1 reads LNHDA; CDR2 reads SQIVND (reference sequence). CDR3 sequence: CASTRDRRPDMDTQYF. CDR3 bases: TGTGCCAGTACCCGGGACCGGAGACCAGACATGGATACGCAGTATTTT.

This chain connects TRBV5-6 to TRBJ2-1, with D possibly TRBD1 on 5 matching bases. Germline V gene lookup returns CDR1 SGHDT and CDR2 YYEEEE. Deletions cut 0 bases from V and 3 bases from J, with 19 bases between. The CDR3 contains 18 residues. CDR3: CASSLGQPLTPHYNEQFF. The CDR3 DNA is TGTGCCAGCAGCTTGGGACAGCCACTCACACCTCACTACAATGAGCAGTTCTTC. The full variable domain, rest sourced from reference TRBV5-6 and TRBJ2-1, is DAGVTQSPTHLIKTRGQQVTLRCSPKSGHDTVSWYQQALGQGPQFIFQYYEEEERQRGNFPDRFSGHQFPNYSSELNVNALLLGDSALYLCASSLGQPLTPHYNEQFFGPGTRLTVL.

The DNA for the CDR3 is TGTGCCAGCTCACCCGACAGGGTCGTAGATACGCAGTATTTT. Translating gives CASSPDRVVDTQYF. This sequence joins TRBV18 and TRBJ2-3; TRBD1 aligns across 7 bases. Trimming at V came to 3 bases and at J to 5 bases, leaving 5 bases not matched to a gene. The CDR3 has 14 amino acids. The germline CDR1 and CDR2 sequences are KGHSH and LQKENI.

The chain employs TRBV9 and TRBJ2-3; D tentatively fits TRBD1 or TRBD2 (6 bases each). Trimming took 3 bases from V and 2 from J, leaving 16 bases between them. The CDR3 is 16 amino acids. CDR1 is SGDLS, CDR2 YYNGEE, per germline. CDR3: CASSAGAQGSTDTQYF. CDR3 DNA sequence: TGTGCCAGCAGCGCGGGGGCACAGGGATCCACAGATACGCAGTATTTT.

Points on this clone: A single base separates this from a much larger clone, so it may be a read error. Within the sample, other DNA sequences also encode this same CDR3. The chain couples TRBV7-9 to TRBJ2-7; D gene uncertain. Per germline, CDR1 SEHNR and CDR2 FQNEAQ (reference sequence). V gave up 1 base and J gave up 2 bases, with 3 bases separating them. There are 12 residues in the CDR3. The CDR3 region is CASSLVAYEQYF. CDR3 nucleotide sequence: TGTGCCAGCAGCTTAGTCGCCTACGAGCAGTACTTC. Full variable domain (outside the CDR3, taken from reference TRBV7-9 and TRBJ2-7): DTGVSQNPRHKITKRGQNVTFRCDPISEHNRLYWYRQTLGQGPEFLTYFQNEAQLEKSRLLSDRFSAERPKGSFSTLEIQRTEQGDSAMYLCASSLVAYEQYFGPGTRLTVT.

This chain joins TRBV19 and TRBJ2-7, with 7 bases identical to TRBD1. Germline V CDR1 and CDR2: LNHDA, SQIVND (reference sequence). This CDR3 is 11 amino acids long. The trim removed 10 bases at V and 6 bases at J, leaving 6 bases unmatched. CDR3: CATRQGGEQYF. The CDR3 DNA sequence: TGTGCCACCCGACAGGGCGGCGAGCAGTACTTC.

The V call is TRBV4-1, the J call TRBJ2-5, with 8 bases that match TRBD2. The CDR3 spans 20 residues. Per the germline V gene, CDR1 is MGHRA and CDR2 is YSYEKL. Losses at the gene ends were 4 bases for V and 1 base for J; bases not matched to a gene: 20. CDR3 sequence (DNA): TGCGCCAGCAGCCTTTTAACGAGGCCTAGCGGGTATCGGGTCCAAGAGACCCAGTACTTC. Translating it yields CASSLLTRPSGYRVQETQYF.

The chain couples TRBV9 to TRBJ2-7; D not certain. Trimming stripped 4 bases from V and 2 bases from J, with 13 bases between. Germline V gene sequence: CDR1 SGDLS, CDR2 YYNGEE. The CDR3 is made up of 14 amino acids. CDR3 protein: CASSPTPRTYEQYF. In DNA form, the CDR3 reads TGTGCCAGCAGCCCAACTCCCCGAACCTACGAGCAGTACTTC.

V and J are TRBV4-1 and TRBJ2-2, with TRBD2 as a possible D gene (6 bases). The CDR3 is made up of 14 amino acids. CDR1 and CDR2 (germline): MGHRA, YSYEKL. V lost 6 bases to trimming and J lost 3 bases, with 11 bases between them. DNA of the CDR3: TGCGCCAGCAGGATCGGGAGTCACACCGGGGAGCTGTTTTTT. Encoded protein: CASRIGSHTGELFF.

The chain uses TRBV27 and TRBJ2-3, with a tentative D call TRBD2 (6 bases). The CDR3 has 17 amino acids. From germline, CDR1 is MNHEY and CDR2 SMNVEV (reference sequence). V lost 4 bases and J 3 bases, leaving 20 bases between the germline ends. The CDR3 bases are TGTGCCAGCAGTTCGTACATCAGGGAGGTGGGGACAGATACGCAGTATTTT. Its translation: CASSSYIREVGTDTQYF.

This rearrangement joins TRBV6-1 to TRBJ2-7; 10 positions agree with TRBD1. The V gene's germline CDR1 is MNHNS and CDR2 SASEGT. The CDR3 is 15 amino acids. Unmatched junction bases numbered 7, after V lost 6 bases and J lost 2 bases. In DNA form, the CDR3 reads TGTGCCAGCAGCCAAGTAGGGACAGGGGCCTACGAGCAGTACTTC. This translates into CASSQVGTGAYEQYF.

The V gene is TRBV6-5, the J gene TRBJ2-7, with D perhaps matching TRBD1 (6 bases). This CDR3 is built from 14 residues. Germline CDR1 MNHEY, CDR2 SVGAGI. V was pared by 6 bases and J by 2 bases, with 14 bases between. The CDR3 DNA reads TGTGCCAGCAGCCTCGGACAGCCCGCCTACGAGCAGTACTTC. It codes for CASSLGQPAYEQYF.

V is TRBV5-1 and J is TRBJ2-7, with TRBD1 matching over 8 bases. The germline CDR1 and CDR2 sequences are SGHRS and YFSETQ. V lost 4 bases and J lost 2; bases outside the gene matches: 11. The CDR3 loop spans 16 amino acids. The CDR3 DNA is TGCGCCAGCAGCCCAAGGGATGGGACAGGCCCCTACGAGCAGTACTTC. Translated: CASSPRDGTGPYEQYF.

The genes are TRBV28 and TRBJ1-2; perhaps TRBD1 as D (5 bases). CDR1 and CDR2 (germline): MDHEN, SYDVKM. Trimming stripped 3 bases from V and 7 bases from J, with 24 bases between. The CDR3 covers 17 residues. CDR3 in DNA: TGTGCCAGCAGTTTTAGGGGTTCGAAGGACGGCCGTCTTGGCTACACCTTC. It specifies CASSFRGSKDGRLGYTF.

The chain couples TRBV5-1 to TRBJ2-6; D possibly matches TRBD1 or TRBD2 (5 bases each). There are 18 residues in the CDR3. Per germline, CDR1 SGHRS and CDR2 YFSETQ. The ends were cut back, 3 bases at V and 1 base at J, with 17 bases in the middle. This chain's CDR3 is CASSSPRDGESGANVLTF. CDR3 in DNA: TGCGCCAGCAGCTCCCCTCGGGACGGTGAGTCTGGGGCCAACGTCCTGACTTTC.

The chain joins TRBV27 to TRBJ2-7; the D is unclear. Trimming took off 1 base at V and 3 bases at J, with 13 bases between the two ends. CDR3 length equals 15 residues. Germline CDR1 is MNHEY and CDR2 is SMNVEV (reference sequence). In DNA form, the CDR3 reads TGTGCCAGCAGTTTATATGGGAAACTCATCTACGAGCAGTACTTC. This encodes CASSLYGKLIYEQYF.

The chain joins TRBV11-2 to TRBJ2-3, with D perhaps matching TRBD2 (6 bases). CDR1 is SGHAT and CDR2 is FQNNGV in the germline V gene. Trimming left V 6 bases short and J 0 bases short, with 16 bases between. The CDR3 extends over 16 amino acids. Here the CDR3 reads CASRTKEGPSTDTQYF. DNA for the CDR3: TGTGCCAGCAGAACGAAGGAGGGGCCTAGCACAGATACGCAGTATTTT.

V is TRBV19 and J is TRBJ2-5; D ambiguous. In germline, CDR1 is LNHDA, CDR2 SQIVND (reference sequence). The germline V and J ends were trimmed by 4 bases and 2 bases, with 11 bases remaining between them. CDR3 length: 14 residues. The CDR3: CASSNPRLQETQYF. The CDR3 bases are TGTGCCAGTAGTAACCCCCGGCTACAAGAGACCCAGTACTTC.